The TCR beta chain under discussion was sequenced for a study of T-cell memory formation after mild COVID-19 (dated by TCRdb to about 2021). Some background on the complete study: TCR sequence clusters from the two donors were largely donor specific. In a couple of donors, T-cell clones that expanded and contracted after mild COVID-19 were followed by sequencing TCRalpha and TCRbeta repertoires longitudinally. Two young, previously healthy adult volunteers made up the cohort, one male and one female.

The instrument given in TCRdb is Illumina NovaSeq 6000. Using 5'RACE with constant-segment primers, TCRalpha and TCRbeta cDNA libraries were constructed, with sample barcodes and unique molecular identifiers added in the process. Trizol reagent was used to extract RNA from every sample. The libraries were amplified in two PCR steps, and the second step added a second sample barcode and Illumina TruSeq adapters. Sequencing of the libraries was done on an Illumina NovaSeq, producing 2 x 150 bp paired-end reads. Per the authors' processing: Demultiplexing of reads and collapsing into UMI-guided consensus sequences were performed with migec v1.2.7. Using mixcr v2.1.11, UMI consensuses were aligned to TRA and TRB V and J templates and then assembled into clonotypes. Expanded or contracted clonotypes were those called significant by both edgeR and NoisET, with noise models trained on biological replicates. edgeR calls used a false discovery rate-adjusted p below 0.01 and a log2 fold-change threshold of 1. As an exploratory analysis of dynamics, max-normalized trajectories of the 1000 most abundant clonotypes were examined with PCA combined with hierarchical clustering. The CD4 or CD8 phenotype of responding clones was assigned using the separately sequenced CD4+ and CD8+ repertoires. The public reads were reanalyzed by TCRdb: fastp trimming at Q25, MiXCR alignment, in-frame beta chains only. Each CDR3 protein appears once, grouped with its most common genes and DNA. The V and J calls follow TCRdb's processing rather than the paper's. For this sample there are about 560,000 distinct CDR3 sequences; about 22% appear just once. In total, the top ten clones hold around 7.7% of the sample.

PBMCs were isolated by Ficoll-Paque density gradient centrifugation. Results and caveats for the whole study, not just this receptor: Contracting CD4+ clones were found mainly in CM and EM memory subsets, while CD8+ clones were enriched in EMRA. SARS-CoV-2 specificity was not confirmed for the second-wave clones peaking on day 37. Some responding clones were detected in pre-infection memory, suggesting pre-existing cross-reactive memory T cells joined the SARS-CoV-2 response. The study covered only a couple of mild cases, and larger cohorts including severe cases with pre-infection samples were considered necessary. Clones contracting from day 15 to 85 had balanced CD4/CD8 phenotypes, while a second wave expanding from day 15 to 37 was biased towards CD4+.

A few counts support this clonotype. The antigen it recognizes is unknown. No base quality values were provided; no much bigger clone lies one nucleotide off. This sequence originates from an adult woman who had mild COVID-19 (a few samples of this study predate the infection). The sample titles of this study are shuffled in the database, so cell type and time point are left out; the donor was told from shared clones. The sequenced sample was PBMCs or a T cell subset sorted from them (not recorded which).

The bases read TGTGCCACCAGTGACCGTACGCCCGAGGGGGAAAAACTGTTTTTT. Translation gives CATSDRTPEGEKLFF. The sequence joins TRBV24-1 to TRBJ1-4; perhaps TRBD1 is the D gene, with 5 bases matching. From the germline V gene, CDR1 is KGHDR and CDR2 is SFDVKD. Measured from the cysteine to the phenylalanine, the CDR3 is 15 residues long. Of the read, only the CDR3 DNA is kept; its 45 bases are in frame from base 1. V and J lose 4 bases and 8 bases, and a span of 16 bases separates them.